This TCR beta chain emerged from a study of blood T cell repertoires in COVID-19. Turning to the study itself: COVID-19 samples collected from the United States, Italy and Spain covered acute and convalescent phases.

Authors' analysis steps: Nucleated cell number was recorded as an estimate derived from reference gene primer amplification. The method was immunoSEQ multiplex PCR; TCRdb's version includes in-frame clones alone and lacks a portion of them. V, J and clone size were drawn from that table, and D and trimming were deduced from the DNA. The sample has 97,000 or so clones; roughly 79% are singletons. CDR1 and CDR2 from the germline V gene are MNHEY and SMNVEV (reference sequence). V was shortened by 5 bases and J by 6 bases, with 20 bases between the two germline ends. The CDR3 sequence is 16 residues long.

Specimen: peripheral blood. The V gene is TRBV27, the J gene TRBJ1-5; D gene ambiguous. The TCR comes from a man in his sixties or seventies with acute or convalescent COVID-19. The DNA of the CDR3 is TGTGCCAGCAGTCCCCAAGGGTTGGAGGGTGTTCAGCCCCAGCATTTT. This encodes CASSPQGLEGVQPQHF.